This record looks at one T cell receptor beta chain sequence and its context. Data came from immunoSEQ multiplex PCR; TCRdb stores just in-frame clones and leaves some out. The data show some 640,000 clones, around 89% seen once. The entry originates in a study of Ad26.COV2.S vaccination and SARS-CoV-2 variants. V gave up 6 bases and J gave up 1 base; unmatched junction bases: 6. The length of the CDR3 is 15 residues. Germline loops: CDR1 SNHLY, CDR2 FYNNEI. Treatment indicated: some 19 received Ad26.COV2.S at low or high dose, single or two shots; 5 received placebo; per-sample allocation not given. Day 63 following the first vaccine or placebo injection was when the samples were taken.

The source was peripheral blood, collected in a trial of Ad26.COV2.S vaccine versus placebo. The receptor comes from a person aged 18 to 65 who received the Ad26.COV2.S COVID-19 vaccine or a placebo. V and J are TRBV2 and TRBJ1-1; 9 bases fit TRBD1. The CDR3 DNA sequence: TGTGCCAGCAGACGGAGACAGGGGGAGAACACTGAAGCTTTCTTT. Its protein is CASRRRQGENTEAFF.